This TCR beta chain was sequenced during a study of control samples from healthy donors and cancer patients. Method: immunoSEQ multiplex PCR; TCRdb's copy keeps in-frame clones and lacks some. The table records 90,000 to 150,000 clones, around 88% of them present only once. The germline V gene has CDR1 PRHDT and CDR2 FYEKMQ (reference sequence). V was shortened by 5 bases and J by 2 bases, with 16 bases between the two germline ends. This CDR3 spans 15 amino acids. The gene calls are TRBV13 and TRBJ2-7, with D possibly matching TRBD2 (5 bases). Sequenced material: blood. This TCR was recovered from a man aged 40-49 years in good health. The CDR3 DNA reads as TGTGCCAGCAGCCGAACCGACCGGGGAACCTACGAGCAGTACTTC. This translates into CASSRTDRGTYEQYF.